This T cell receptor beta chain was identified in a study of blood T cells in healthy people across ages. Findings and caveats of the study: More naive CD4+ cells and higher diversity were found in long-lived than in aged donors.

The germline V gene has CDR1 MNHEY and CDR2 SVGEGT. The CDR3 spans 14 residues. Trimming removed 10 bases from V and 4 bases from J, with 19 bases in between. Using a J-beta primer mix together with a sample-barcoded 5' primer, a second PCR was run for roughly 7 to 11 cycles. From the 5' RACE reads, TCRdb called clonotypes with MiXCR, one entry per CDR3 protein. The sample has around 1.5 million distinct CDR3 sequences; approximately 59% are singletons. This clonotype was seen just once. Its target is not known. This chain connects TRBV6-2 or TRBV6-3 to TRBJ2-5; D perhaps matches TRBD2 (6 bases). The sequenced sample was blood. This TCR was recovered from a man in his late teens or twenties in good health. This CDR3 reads CATAGRQEGETQYF. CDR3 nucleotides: TGTGCCACGGCCGGCCGTCAGGAGGGAGAGACCCAGTACTTC.